These 13 T cell receptor beta chains were sequenced from one sample in a study of cytomegalovirus exposure and HLA in healthy donors. Primers for the PCR totalled 60 Vbeta and 13 Jbeta. Sequenced by immunoSEQ multiplex PCR; TCRdb stores in-frame clones only, minus some. This table holds 100,000 to 150,000 clones, 10% to 13% found once. The sample was PBMCs. These TCRs come from a woman aged 18-29 years in good health and CMV-seropositive.

The chain couples TRBV5-1 to TRBJ2-7, with a weak D call TRBD2 (6 bases). Trimming took 0 bases from V and 0 from J, leaving 13 bases between them. This CDR3 has 16 amino acids. The V gene's germline CDR1 is SGHRS and CDR2 YFSETQ. As DNA, the CDR3 is TGCGCCAGCAGCTTGGTGGGGGGTGCTAGCTCCTACGAGCAGTACTTC. Translated, it gives CASSLVGGASSYEQYF.

The rearrangement uses TRBV18 and TRBJ2-2; 7 nucleotides line up with TRBD2. Per germline, CDR1 KGHSH and CDR2 LQKENI. The CDR3 contains 15 residues. V lost 2 bases, J lost 5 bases, and 5 bases stayed unmatched. CDR3 nucleotides: TGTGCCAGCTCACCAGTACTAGCGATAACCGGGGAGCTGTTTTTT. Translated: CASSPVLAITGELFF. Supplemented by reference TRBV18 and TRBJ2-2, the full variable domain reads NAGVMQNPRHLVRRRGQEARLRCSPMKGHSHVYWYRQLPEEGLKFMVYLQKENIIDESGMPKERFSAEFPKEGPSILRIQQVVRGDSAAYFCASSPVLAITGELFFGEGSRLTVL.

The V gene is TRBV10-3, the J gene TRBJ2-1; 10 positions agree with TRBD2. Trimming cost V 10 bases and J 4 bases; bases outside gene matches: 4. CDR1 ENHRY and CDR2 SYGVKD come from the germline V gene. The CDR3 totals 13 residues. CDR3 nucleotide sequence: TGTGCCACAGGGACTAGCGTATACAATGAGCAGTTCTTC. This sequence encodes CATGTSVYNEQFF.

This clone was counted only a few times. This chain links TRBV29-1 with TRBJ2-5; TRBD1 is a possible D gene (6 bases). The CDR3 sequence is 18 residues long. Trimming took 0 bases from V and 2 from J, leaving 22 bases between them. Germline loops: CDR1 SQVTM, CDR2 ANQGSEA. The CDR3 bases are TGCAGCGTTGAAGATGACAGGCCCGGGGCTAGGCATCAAGAGACCCAGTACTTC. It yields the protein CSVEDDRPGARHQETQYF.

This sequence joins TRBV7-2 and TRBJ2-1; 10 nucleotides agree with TRBD2. Germline lookup yields CDR1 SGHTA and CDR2 FQGNSA. With V trimmed by 4 bases and J by 8 bases, 8 bases remained unmatched. The length of the CDR3 is 15 residues. The DNA of the CDR3 is TGTGCCAGCAGCTCCACATCTAGCGGGAGCTATGAGCAGTTCTTC. It codes for CASSSTSSGSYEQFF.

The rearrangement links TRBV5-1 to TRBJ1-3; the D gene is possibly TRBD1 (6 bases). V shed 4 bases and J shed 6 bases, with 17 bases lying between them. In germline, CDR1 is SGHRS, CDR2 YFSETQ. The CDR3 loop spans 15 amino acids. As DNA, the CDR3 is TGCGCCAGCAGCCCGGGGGGGACAACAGAAAACACCATATATTTT. Amino acid sequence: CASSPGGTTENTIYF.

V is TRBV7-3 and J is TRBJ2-1; 12 bases match TRBD2. The CDR3 is 16 amino acids. The germline V gene has CDR1 SGHTA and CDR2 FQGTGA. V was clipped by 5 bases and J by 4 bases; unmatched bases: 6. CDR3 coding DNA: TGTGCCAGCAGCCTACTGACTAGCGGGAGTTACAATGAGCAGTTCTTC. This gives the protein CASSLLTSGSYNEQFF.

This clone appeared a few times. This chain uses TRBV5-4 with TRBJ1-1; 9 positions agree with TRBD1. The V and J ends lost 0 bases and 2 bases, in that order; junction bases with no gene match: 2. Germline V gene lookup returns CDR1 SGHNT and CDR2 YYREEE (reference sequence). The CDR3 contains 15 residues. As DNA, the CDR3 is TGTGCCAGCAGCTTGGGGACAGGGGCCAACACTGAAGCTTTCTTT. Residues: CASSLGTGANTEAFF.

This clone was seen a few times. The CDR3 DNA reads as TGTGCCAGCAGTGCGACAGCCACCCTCTCTGGAAACACCATATATTTT. It yields the protein CASSATATLSGNTIYF. The V gene is TRBV6-1, the J gene TRBJ1-3; D possibly corresponds to TRBD1 (5 bases). Trimming removed 4 bases from V and 0 bases from J, with 13 bases in between. The CDR3 length is 16 residues. Germline values: CDR1 MNHNS, CDR2 SASEGT.

The chain recombines TRBV7-9 with TRBJ2-2, with D unresolved. Germline lookup yields CDR1 SEHNR and CDR2 FQNEAQ (reference sequence). The CDR3 runs 12 residues. Trimming left V 1 base short and J 6 bases short, with 3 bases between. The DNA for the CDR3 is TGTGCCAGCAGCTTAGTCTCCGGGGAGCTGTTTTTT. This gives the protein CASSLVSGELFF.

This chain connects TRBV27 to TRBJ2-1; D is perhaps TRBD2 (6 bases). The CDR3 extends over 15 amino acids. With 0 bases removed from V and 6 bases from J, the gap between germline ends came to 12 bases. The germline V gene has CDR1 MNHEY and CDR2 SMNVEV (reference sequence). The CDR3 region is CASSLSPGGFNEQFF. Here the CDR3 DNA reads TGTGCCAGCAGTTTATCTCCCGGGGGTTTCAATGAGCAGTTCTTC.

The V and J genes are TRBV9 and TRBJ2-5, with TRBD2 identical over 9 bases. CDR3 length: 15 residues. Unmatched junction bases numbered 3, after V lost 2 bases and J lost 1 base. Germline V lookup: CDR1 SGDLS, CDR2 YYNGEE. The DNA of the CDR3 is TGTGCCAGCAGCGTCCTAGCGGGGCCCCAAGAGACCCAGTACTTC. Amino acids: CASSVLAGPQETQYF. Complete variable domain (other parts from reference TRBV9 and TRBJ2-5): DSGVTQTPKHLITATGQRVTLRCSPRSGDLSVYWYQQSLDQGLQFLIQYYNGEERAKGNILERFSAQQFPDLHSELNLSSLELGDSALYFCASSVLAGPQETQYFGPGTRLLVL.

The chain uses TRBV6-6 and TRBJ2-3, with D maybe TRBD2 (6 bases). In germline, CDR1 is MNHNY, CDR2 SVGAGI (reference sequence). Trimming removed 7 bases from V and 2 bases from J, with 10 bases in between. This CDR3 contains 13 residues. CDR3 amino acids: CASKEGSTDTQYF. CDR3 sequence (DNA): TGTGCCAGCAAGGAGGGGTCCACAGATACGCAGTATTTT.